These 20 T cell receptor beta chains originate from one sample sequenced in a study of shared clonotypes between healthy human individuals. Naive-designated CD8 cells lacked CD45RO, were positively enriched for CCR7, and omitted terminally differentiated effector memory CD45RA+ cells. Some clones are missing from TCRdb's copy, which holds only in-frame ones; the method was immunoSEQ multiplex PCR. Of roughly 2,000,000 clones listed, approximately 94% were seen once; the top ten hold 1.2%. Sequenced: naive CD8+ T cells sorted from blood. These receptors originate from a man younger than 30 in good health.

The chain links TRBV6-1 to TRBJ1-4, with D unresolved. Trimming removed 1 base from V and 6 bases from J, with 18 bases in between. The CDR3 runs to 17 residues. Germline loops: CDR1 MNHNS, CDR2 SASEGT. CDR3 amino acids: CASSEGQIILGHEKLFF. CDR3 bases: TGTGCCAGCAGTGAAGGTCAAATTATACTCGGCCATGAAAAACTGTTTTTT.

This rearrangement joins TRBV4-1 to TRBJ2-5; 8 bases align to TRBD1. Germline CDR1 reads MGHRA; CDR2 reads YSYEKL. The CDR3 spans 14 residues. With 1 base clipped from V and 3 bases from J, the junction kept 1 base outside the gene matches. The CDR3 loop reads CASSQGTGKETQYF. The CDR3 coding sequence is TGCGCCAGCAGCCAAGGGACAGGGAAAGAGACCCAGTACTTC.

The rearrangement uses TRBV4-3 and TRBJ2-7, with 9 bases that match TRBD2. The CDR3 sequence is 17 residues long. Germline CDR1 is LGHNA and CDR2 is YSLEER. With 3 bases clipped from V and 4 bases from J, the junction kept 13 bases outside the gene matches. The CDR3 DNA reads TGCGCCAGCAGCCATCTCTTAGCGGGAGAGGGGGGGTACGAGCAGTACTTC. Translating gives CASSHLLAGEGGYEQYF.

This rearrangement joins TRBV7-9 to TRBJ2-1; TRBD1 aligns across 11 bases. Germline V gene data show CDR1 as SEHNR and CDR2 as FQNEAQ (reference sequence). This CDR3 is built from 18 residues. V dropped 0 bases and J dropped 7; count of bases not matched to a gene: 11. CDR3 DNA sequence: TGTGCCAGCAGCTTAGCGCGGGGACAGGGGGGAGATAAGAATGAGCAGTTCTTC. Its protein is CASSLARGQGGDKNEQFF.

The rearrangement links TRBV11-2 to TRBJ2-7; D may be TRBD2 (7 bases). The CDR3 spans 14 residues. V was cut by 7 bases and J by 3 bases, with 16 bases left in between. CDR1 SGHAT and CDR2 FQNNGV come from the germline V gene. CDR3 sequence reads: CASNEAGAHYEQYF. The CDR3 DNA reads TGTGCCAGCAACGAGGCGGGGGCGCACTACGAGCAGTACTTC.

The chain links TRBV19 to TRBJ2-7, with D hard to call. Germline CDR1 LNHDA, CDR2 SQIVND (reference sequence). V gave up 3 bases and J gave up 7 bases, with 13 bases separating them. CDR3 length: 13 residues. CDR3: CASSIGTATEQYF. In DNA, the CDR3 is TGTGCCAGTAGTATCGGCACAGCGACTGAGCAGTACTTC.

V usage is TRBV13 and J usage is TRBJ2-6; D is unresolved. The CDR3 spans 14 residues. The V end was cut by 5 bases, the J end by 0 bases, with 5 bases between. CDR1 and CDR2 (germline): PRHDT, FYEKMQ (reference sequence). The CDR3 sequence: CASSLASGANVLTF. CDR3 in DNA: TGTGCCAGCAGCCTCGCCTCTGGGGCCAACGTCCTGACTTTC.

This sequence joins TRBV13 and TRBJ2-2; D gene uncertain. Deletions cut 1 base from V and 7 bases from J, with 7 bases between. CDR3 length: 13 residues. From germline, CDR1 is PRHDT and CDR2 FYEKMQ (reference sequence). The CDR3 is CASSLAASGELFF. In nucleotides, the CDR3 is TGTGCCAGCAGCTTAGCGGCAAGCGGGGAGCTGTTTTTT.

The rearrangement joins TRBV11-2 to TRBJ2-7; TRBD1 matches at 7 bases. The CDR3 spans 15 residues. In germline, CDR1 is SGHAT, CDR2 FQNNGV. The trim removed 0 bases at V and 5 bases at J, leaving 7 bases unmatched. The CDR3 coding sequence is TGTGCCAGCAGCTTAGAAAGGACAGGTCCGCACGAGCAGTACTTC. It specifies CASSLERTGPHEQYF.

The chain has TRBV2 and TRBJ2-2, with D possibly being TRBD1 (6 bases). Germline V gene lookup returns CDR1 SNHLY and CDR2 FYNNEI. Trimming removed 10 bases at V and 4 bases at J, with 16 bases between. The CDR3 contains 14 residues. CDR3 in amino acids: CATQTDSRTGELFF. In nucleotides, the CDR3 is TGTGCCACCCAAACGGACAGTCGCACCGGGGAGCTGTTTTTT.

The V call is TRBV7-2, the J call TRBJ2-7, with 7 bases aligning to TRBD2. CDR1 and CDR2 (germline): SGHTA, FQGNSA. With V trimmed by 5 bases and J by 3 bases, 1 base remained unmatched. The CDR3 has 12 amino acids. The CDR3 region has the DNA TGTGCCAGCAGCCCTAGCGGCTACGAGCAGTACTTC. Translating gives CASSPSGYEQYF.

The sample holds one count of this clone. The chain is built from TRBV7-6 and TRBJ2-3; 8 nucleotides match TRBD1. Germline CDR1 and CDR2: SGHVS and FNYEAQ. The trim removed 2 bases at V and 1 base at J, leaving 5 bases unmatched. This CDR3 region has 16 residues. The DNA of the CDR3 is TGTGCCAGCAGCTTAAGAGAGGGACAGGGCACAGATACGCAGTATTTT. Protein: CASSLREGQGTDTQYF.

The CDR3 sequence is CASSAEAPSYEQYF. CDR3 nucleotides: TGTGCCAGCAGTGCAGAGGCGCCTTCCTACGAGCAGTACTTC. The rearrangement links TRBV13 to TRBJ2-7; D is unresolved. Germline V CDR1 and CDR2: PRHDT, FYEKMQ (reference sequence). Trimming removed 6 bases from V and 1 base from J, with 13 bases in between. The CDR3 has 14 amino acids.

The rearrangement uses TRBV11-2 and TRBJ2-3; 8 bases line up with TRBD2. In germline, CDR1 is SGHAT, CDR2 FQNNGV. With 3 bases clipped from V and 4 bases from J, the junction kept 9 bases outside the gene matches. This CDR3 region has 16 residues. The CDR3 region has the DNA TGTGCCAGCAGCTTTCGGGGACTAGAAAGGGCAGATACGCAGTATTTT. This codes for CASSFRGLERADTQYF. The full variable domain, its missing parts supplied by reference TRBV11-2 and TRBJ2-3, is EAGVAQSPRYKIIEKRQSVAFWCNPISGHATLYWYQQILGQGPKLLIQFQNNGVVDDSQLPKDRFSAERLKGVDSTLKIQPAKLEDSAVYLCASSFRGLERADTQYFGPGTRLTVL.

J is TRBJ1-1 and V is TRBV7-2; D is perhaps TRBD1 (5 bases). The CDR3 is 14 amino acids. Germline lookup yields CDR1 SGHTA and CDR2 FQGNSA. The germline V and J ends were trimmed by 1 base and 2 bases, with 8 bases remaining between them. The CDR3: CASSLVQGNTEAFF. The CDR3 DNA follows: TGTGCCAGCAGCTTAGTCCAGGGTAACACTGAAGCTTTCTTT.

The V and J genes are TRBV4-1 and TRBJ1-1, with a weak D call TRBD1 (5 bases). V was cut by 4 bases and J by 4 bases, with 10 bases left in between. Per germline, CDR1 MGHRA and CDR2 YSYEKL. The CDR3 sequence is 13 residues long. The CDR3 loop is CASSPDGGTEAFF. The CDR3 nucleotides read TGCGCCAGCAGCCCTGATGGGGGCACTGAAGCTTTCTTT.

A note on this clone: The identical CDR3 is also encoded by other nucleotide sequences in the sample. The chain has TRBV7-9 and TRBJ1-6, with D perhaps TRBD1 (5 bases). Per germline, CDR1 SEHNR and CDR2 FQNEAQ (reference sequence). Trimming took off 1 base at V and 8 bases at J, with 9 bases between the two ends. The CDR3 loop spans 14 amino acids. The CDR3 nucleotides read TGTGCCAGCAGCTTAGGCCAGGGCGATTCACCCCTCCACTTT. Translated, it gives CASSLGQGDSPLHF.

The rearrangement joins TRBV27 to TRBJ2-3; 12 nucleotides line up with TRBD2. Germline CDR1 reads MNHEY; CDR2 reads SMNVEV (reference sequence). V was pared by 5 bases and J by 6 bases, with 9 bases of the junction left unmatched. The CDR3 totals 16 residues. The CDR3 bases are TGTGCCAGCAGTCGAACCCTAGCGGGAGGGTCTGATACGCAGTATTTT. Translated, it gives CASSRTLAGGSDTQYF.

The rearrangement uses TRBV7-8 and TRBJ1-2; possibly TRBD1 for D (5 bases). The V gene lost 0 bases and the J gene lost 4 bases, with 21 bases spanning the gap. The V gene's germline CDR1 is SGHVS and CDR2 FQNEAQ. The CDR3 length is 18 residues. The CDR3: CASSLATSAVFQGYGYTF. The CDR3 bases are TGTGCCAGCAGCTTAGCAACCTCTGCCGTATTTCAGGGCTATGGCTACACCTTC.

The DNA of the CDR3 is TGTGCCAGCAGCTTAGACGTGGCAGGGGACTATGGCTACACCTTC. The encoded protein is CASSLDVAGDYGYTF. The chain employs TRBV7-2 and TRBJ1-2, with D maybe TRBD1 (6 bases). In germline, CDR1 is SGHTA, CDR2 FQGNSA. The CDR3 covers 15 residues. V shed 1 base and J shed 3 bases, with 12 bases lying between them. The whole variable domain, filled in from reference TRBV7-2 and TRBJ1-2, reads GAGVSQSPSNKVTEKGKDVELRCDPISGHTALYWYRQSLGQGLEFLIYFQGNSAPDKSGLPSDRFSAERTGGSVSTLTIQRTQQEDSAVYLCASSLDVAGDYGYTFGSGTRLTVV.